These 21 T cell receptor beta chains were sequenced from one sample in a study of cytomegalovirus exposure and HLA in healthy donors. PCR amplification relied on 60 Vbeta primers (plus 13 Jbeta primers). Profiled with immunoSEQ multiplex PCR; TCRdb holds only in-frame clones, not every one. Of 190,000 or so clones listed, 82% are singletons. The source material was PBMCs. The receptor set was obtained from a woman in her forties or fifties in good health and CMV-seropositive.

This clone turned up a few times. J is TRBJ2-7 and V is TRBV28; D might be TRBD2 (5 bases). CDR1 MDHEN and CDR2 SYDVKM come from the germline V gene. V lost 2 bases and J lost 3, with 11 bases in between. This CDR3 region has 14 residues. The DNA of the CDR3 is TGTGCCAGCAGTTTAGGGCTCGCGGGCTACGAGCAGTACTTC. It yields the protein CASSLGLAGYEQYF.

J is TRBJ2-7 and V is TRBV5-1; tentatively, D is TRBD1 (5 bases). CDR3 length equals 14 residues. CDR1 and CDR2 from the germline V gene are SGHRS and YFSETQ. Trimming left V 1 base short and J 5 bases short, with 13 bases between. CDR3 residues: CASSLRTGIHEQYF. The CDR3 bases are TGCGCCAGCAGCTTGCGTACAGGAATCCACGAGCAGTACTTC.

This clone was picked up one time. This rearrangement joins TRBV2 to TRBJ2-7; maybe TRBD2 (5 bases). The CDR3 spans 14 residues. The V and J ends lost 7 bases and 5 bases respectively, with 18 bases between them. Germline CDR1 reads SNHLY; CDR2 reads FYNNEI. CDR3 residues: CASIKTGMAHEQYF. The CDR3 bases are TGTGCCAGCATAAAGACGGGGATGGCTCACGAGCAGTACTTC.

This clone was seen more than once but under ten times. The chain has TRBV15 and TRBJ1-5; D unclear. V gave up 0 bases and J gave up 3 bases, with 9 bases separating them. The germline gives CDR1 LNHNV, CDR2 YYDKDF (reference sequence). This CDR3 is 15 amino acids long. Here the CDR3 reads CATSREPGYNQPQHF. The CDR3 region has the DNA TGTGCCACCAGCAGAGAGCCAGGCTACAATCAGCCCCAGCATTTT.

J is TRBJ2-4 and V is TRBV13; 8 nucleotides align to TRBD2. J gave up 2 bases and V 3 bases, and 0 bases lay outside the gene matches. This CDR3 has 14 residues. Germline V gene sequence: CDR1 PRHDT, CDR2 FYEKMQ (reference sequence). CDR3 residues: CASSFSGTKNIQYF. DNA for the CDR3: TGTGCCAGCAGCTTTAGCGGGACCAAAAACATTCAGTACTTC.

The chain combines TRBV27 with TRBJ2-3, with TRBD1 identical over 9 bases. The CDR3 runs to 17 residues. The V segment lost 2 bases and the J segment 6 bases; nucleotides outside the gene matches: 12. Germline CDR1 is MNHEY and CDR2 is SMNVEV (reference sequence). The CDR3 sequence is CASSLGPRQGGYDTQYF. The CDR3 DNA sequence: TGTGCCAGCAGTTTAGGGCCCCGACAGGGGGGGTATGATACGCAGTATTTT.

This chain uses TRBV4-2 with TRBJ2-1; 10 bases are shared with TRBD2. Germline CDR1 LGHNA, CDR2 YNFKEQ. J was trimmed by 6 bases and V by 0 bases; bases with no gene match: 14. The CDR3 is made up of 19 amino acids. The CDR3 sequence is CASSQDQGGAGGPRNEQFF. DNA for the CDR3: TGTGCCAGCAGCCAAGATCAGGGGGGAGCGGGAGGGCCGCGCAATGAGCAGTTCTTC.

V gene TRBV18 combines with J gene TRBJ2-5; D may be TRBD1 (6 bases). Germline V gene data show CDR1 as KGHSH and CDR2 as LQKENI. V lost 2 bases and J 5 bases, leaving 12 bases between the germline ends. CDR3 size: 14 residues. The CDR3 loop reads CASSPNTGLETQYF. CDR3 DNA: TGTGCCAGCTCACCAAATACAGGGTTGGAGACCCAGTACTTC.

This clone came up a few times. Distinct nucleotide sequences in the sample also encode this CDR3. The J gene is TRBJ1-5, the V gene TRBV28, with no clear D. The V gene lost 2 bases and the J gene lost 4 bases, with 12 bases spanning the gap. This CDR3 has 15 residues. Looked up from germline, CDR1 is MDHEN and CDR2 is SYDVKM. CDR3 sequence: CASSLSSGRNQPQHF. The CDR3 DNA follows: TGTGCCAGCAGTTTAAGTAGCGGCAGGAATCAGCCCCAGCATTTT.

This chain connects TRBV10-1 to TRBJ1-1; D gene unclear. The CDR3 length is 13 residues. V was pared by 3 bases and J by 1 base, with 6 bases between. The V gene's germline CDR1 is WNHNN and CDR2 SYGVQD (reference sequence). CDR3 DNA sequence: TGCGCCAGCAGTGAAGGGAGGAACACTGAAGCTTTCTTT. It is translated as CASSEGRNTEAFF.

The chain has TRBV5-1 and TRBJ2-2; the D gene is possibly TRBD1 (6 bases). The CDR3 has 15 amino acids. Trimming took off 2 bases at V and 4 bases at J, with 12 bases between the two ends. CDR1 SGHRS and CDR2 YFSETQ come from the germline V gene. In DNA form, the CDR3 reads TGCGCCAGCAGCTTCCGTACAGGGACCACCGGGGAGCTGTTTTTT. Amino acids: CASSFRTGTTGELFF.

CDR3 bases: TGTGCCCGGGTCACGTCTGGGGCCAACGTCCTGACTTTC. This translates into CARVTSGANVLTF. The J gene is TRBJ2-6, the V gene TRBV30, with D unresolved. This CDR3 comprises 13 residues. Trimming pared 8 bases from V and 1 base from J, leaving 9 bases between. CDR1 and CDR2 from the germline V gene are GTSNPN and SVGIG (reference sequence).

CDR3 sequence (DNA): TGTGCCTGGAGATCTAGCGGGAGTAGGTACGAGCAGTACTTC. Its protein is CAWRSSGSRYEQYF. V and J are TRBV30 and TRBJ2-7; 10 bases match TRBD2. The V gene end was trimmed by 3 bases and the J gene end by 4 bases; junction bases not matched to a gene: 6. CDR3 length equals 14 residues. Germline CDR1 is GTSNPN and CDR2 is SVGIG (reference sequence).

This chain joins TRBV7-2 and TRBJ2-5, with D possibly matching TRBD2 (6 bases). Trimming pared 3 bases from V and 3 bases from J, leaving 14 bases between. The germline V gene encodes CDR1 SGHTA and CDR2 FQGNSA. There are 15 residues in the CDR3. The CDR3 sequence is CASSFGLSRKETQYF. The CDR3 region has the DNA TGTGCCAGCAGCTTCGGACTAAGCCGAAAAGAGACCCAGTACTTC.

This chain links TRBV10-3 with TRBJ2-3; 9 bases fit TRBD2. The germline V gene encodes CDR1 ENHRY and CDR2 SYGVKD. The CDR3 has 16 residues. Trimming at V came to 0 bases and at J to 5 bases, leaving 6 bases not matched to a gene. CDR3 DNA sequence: TGTGCCATCAGTGAGTCGGTCCTAGCGGGAAGAGATACGCAGTATTTT. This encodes CAISESVLAGRDTQYF.

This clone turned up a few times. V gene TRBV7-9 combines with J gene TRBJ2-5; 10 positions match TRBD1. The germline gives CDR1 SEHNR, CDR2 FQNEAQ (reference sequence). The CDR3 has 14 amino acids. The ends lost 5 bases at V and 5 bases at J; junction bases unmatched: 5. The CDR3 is CASSTGTGEETQYF. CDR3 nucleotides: TGTGCCAGCAGCACCGGGACAGGGGAGGAGACCCAGTACTTC.

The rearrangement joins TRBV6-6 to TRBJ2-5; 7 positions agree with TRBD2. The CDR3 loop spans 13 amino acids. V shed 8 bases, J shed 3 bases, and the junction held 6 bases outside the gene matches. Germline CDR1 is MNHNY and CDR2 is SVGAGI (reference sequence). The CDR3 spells CASRSGVEETQYF. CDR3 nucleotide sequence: TGTGCCAGCCGCAGCGGGGTTGAAGAGACCCAGTACTTC.

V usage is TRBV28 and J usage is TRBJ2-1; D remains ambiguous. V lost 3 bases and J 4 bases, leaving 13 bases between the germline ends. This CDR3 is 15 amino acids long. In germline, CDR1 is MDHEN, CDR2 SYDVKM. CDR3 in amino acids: CASSFLVTEYNEQFF. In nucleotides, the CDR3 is TGTGCCAGCAGTTTTTTGGTTACAGAGTACAATGAGCAGTTCTTC.

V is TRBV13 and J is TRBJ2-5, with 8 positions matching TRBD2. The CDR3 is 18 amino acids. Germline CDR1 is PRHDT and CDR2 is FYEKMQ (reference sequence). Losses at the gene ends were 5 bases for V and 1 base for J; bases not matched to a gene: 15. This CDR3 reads CASSQLHLTGGTQETQYF. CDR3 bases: TGTGCCAGCAGCCAATTGCATCTAACGGGGGGGACCCAAGAGACCCAGTACTTC.

CDR3 loop: CASSFSGGAYEQYF. In DNA form, the CDR3 reads TGCGCCAGCAGCTTCTCCGGGGGGGCGTACGAGCAGTACTTC. The chain combines TRBV5-1 with TRBJ2-7; 8 bases line up with TRBD2. The CDR3 spans 14 residues. V was pared by 2 bases and J by 4 bases, with 5 bases of the junction left unmatched. CDR1 is SGHRS and CDR2 is YFSETQ in the germline V gene.

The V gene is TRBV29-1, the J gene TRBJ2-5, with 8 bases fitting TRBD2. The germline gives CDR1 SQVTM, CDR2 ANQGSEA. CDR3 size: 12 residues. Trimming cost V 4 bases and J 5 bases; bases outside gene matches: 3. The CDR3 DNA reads TGCAGCGTTGCGATAGCGGGGGAGACCCAGTACTTC. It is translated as CSVAIAGETQYF.